The sequence of this T cell receptor beta chain was determined in a study of shared clonotypes between healthy human individuals. Concerning this clone itself: A much larger clone is a single base away; this may be a read error.

Germline CDR1 is SGHTA and CDR2 is FQGNSA. The V and J ends lost 4 bases and 5 bases, in that order; junction bases with no gene match: 2. The CDR3 runs 14 residues. When replicate PCRs were run on unsorted PBMC, they used about 300 ng DNA, 25,000 to 35,000 T cell genomes. As processed by the authors: ImmunoSEQ output lacked quality scores and full-length reads, limiting matched filtering. Measured with immunoSEQ multiplex PCR; TCRdb has only the in-frame clones, and not every one. Clonal size and the V and J genes are those of that table, whereas D and trimming came from the DNA. The data contain 450,000 to 600,000 clones, more than 65% of them seen just once; the ten biggest clones take up over 10%. Donors were healthy HIV-negative adults without recent acute infections or vaccinations.

The sample comprised PBMCs. The V and J genes are TRBV7-2 and TRBJ1-4, with 9 nucleotides matching TRBD1. This TCR was recovered from a woman aged 40 to 55 in good health. Some clones in this sample may be carry-over from other donors' samples. The CDR3 nucleotides are TGTGCCAGCAGCTCCGGACAGGGGAATGAAAAACTGTTTTTT. The encoded protein is CASSSGQGNEKLFF.